There are a few counts of the clone carrying this TCR beta chain. Its matching antigen is unknown. The CDR3 has 16 residues. The germline V gene has CDR1 MDHEN and CDR2 SYDVKM. V lost 3 bases to trimming and J lost 1 base, with 10 bases between them. This sample is part of a study of CD8 T cells in ankylosing spondylitis. Quantitative 5'-RACE with molecular barcodes produced the TCR beta libraries. TCRdb re-derived calls from the 5' RACE reads in MiXCR, one entry per CDR3 protein. The repertoire has about 210,000 distinct CDR3 sequences, 6% to 8.5% of them found once; the top ten carry 13% to 15%. General study findings and limits: Reports of some motif variants in reactive arthritis synovial fluid and blood predate this one. Ankylosing spondylitis blood seemed to carry a telltale TCR beta motif made of about 8 highly homologous variants. Disease-linked clones reportedly showed significant enrichment in matched ankylosing spondylitis synovial fluid.

The chain uses TRBV28 and TRBJ2-6; D not resolved. The sample comprised blood, either unsorted or a sorted T cell fraction (not recorded which). This TCR derives from a male donor with ankylosing spondylitis. The CDR3 DNA is TGTGCCAGCAGTTTTATGGGGTTTTCTGGGGCCAACGTCCTGACTTTC. This translates into CASSFMGFSGANVLTF.